This T cell receptor (beta chain) came from a study of STAT3 mutations in large granular lymphocyte leukemia. Study-level findings and limits: In some patients, a small highly pathogenic clone possibly went undetected. TCR clonotype switching after therapy occurred in about 30% of the 18 patients. Every T-cell large granular lymphocyte leukemia patient had at least one immunodominant TCR beta clonotype. In several patients, dominant TCR clone burden exceeded STAT3 mutant burden.

V was cut by 1 base and J by 6 bases, with 16 bases left in between. This CDR3 has 15 amino acids. Germline loops: CDR1 SGHTA, CDR2 FQGNSA. To note about this clone: Its antigen is unknown.

Approximately 40,000 productive templates were obtained per sample on average. Sequenced by immunoSEQ multiplex PCR; TCRdb stores in-frame clones only, minus some. The sample consists of 35,000 or so clones, approximately 90% of them appearing once. This TCR was sampled from a human donor with T large granular lymphocyte leukemia. Some clones in this sample may be carry-over from other donors' samples. The genes are TRBV7-2 and TRBJ2-7; D is uncertain. The sequencing input was PBMCs. The CDR3, as DNA: TGTGCCAGCAGCTTAGATTATGGCGGTCTTGGCGAGCAGTACTTC. Translation gives CASSLDYGGLGEQYF.